Listed here are 24 T cell receptor beta chains from one sample, sequenced in a study of OX40 agonist ivuxolimab in advanced cancers. Assay: immunoSEQ multiplex PCR; the TCRdb copy retains only in-frame clones and omits some. The table lists approximately 100,000 clones, under 85% of them singletons. The starting material was CD4+ or CD8+ T cells sorted from blood, obtained in a trial of the OX40 agonist ivuxolimab. The receptors were sampled from an adult with an advanced solid tumor such as melanoma, head and neck, liver or kidney cancer.

The chain has TRBV21-1 and TRBJ1-1; the tabulated D call, TRBD1, remains unverified against the DNA. TRBV21-1 is a pseudogene. This CDR3 has 14 residues. As DNA, the CDR3 is TGTGCCAGCAGCAAAGGAACAGGGAACACTGAAGCTTTCTTT. Translated: CASSKGTGNTEAFF.

V gene TRBV5-1 combines with J gene TRBJ2-2; 11 nucleotides align to TRBD1. Germline V gives CDR1 SGHRS, CDR2 YFSETQ. The V gene end was trimmed by 3 bases and the J gene end by 3 bases; junction bases not matched to a gene: 4. The CDR3 has 16 amino acids. The CDR3 DNA sequence: TGCGCCAGCAGCTCGGACAGGGGGCTTGACACCGGGGAGCTGTTTTTT. It specifies CASSSDRGLDTGELFF.

The rearrangement joins TRBV7-3 to TRBJ2-6; D ambiguous. The CDR3 is made up of 15 amino acids. Germline V gene lookup returns CDR1 SGHTA and CDR2 FQGTGA. The V end was cut by 2 bases, the J end by 1 base, with 6 bases between. The CDR3 nucleotides read TGTGCCAGCAGCTTAGATAGATCTGGGGCCAACGTCCTGACTTTC. Translated, it gives CASSLDRSGANVLTF. Filled out from reference TRBV7-3 and TRBJ2-6, the complete variable domain reads GAGVSQTPSNKVTEKGKYVELRCDPISGHTALYWYRQSLGQGPEFLIYFQGTGAADDSGLPNDRFFAVRPEGSVSTLKIQRTERGDSAVYLCASSLDRSGANVLTFGAGSRLTVL.

This chain links TRBV5-4 with TRBJ2-3, with 7 positions matching TRBD1. The germline V gene has CDR1 SGHNT and CDR2 YYREEE (reference sequence). V gave up 0 bases and J gave up 4 bases; unmatched junction bases: 8. CDR3 size: 16 residues. The CDR3 spells CASSLGADRVADTQYF. CDR3 DNA: TGTGCCAGCAGCTTGGGGGCAGACAGGGTTGCAGATACGCAGTATTTT.

V is TRBV19 and J is TRBJ1-5, with D possibly matching TRBD1 (6 bases). Germline CDR1 is LNHDA and CDR2 is SQIVND (reference sequence). The CDR3 sequence is 14 residues long. The germline V and J ends were trimmed by 6 bases and 5 bases, with 14 bases remaining between them. The CDR3 loop reads CASSITGKDQPQHF. CDR3 coding DNA: TGTGCCAGTAGCATAACAGGGAAGGATCAGCCCCAGCATTTT.

The J gene is TRBJ2-3, the V gene TRBV11-1; 10 bases are a match to TRBD1. This CDR3 spans 16 amino acids. Germline V CDR1 and CDR2: SGHAT, FQDESV (reference sequence). With V trimmed by 1 base and J by 5 bases, 6 bases remained unmatched. The CDR3 nucleotides read TGTGCCAGCAGCTTAGGCTGGACAGGGGGACGAGATACGCAGTATTTT. Residues: CASSLGWTGGRDTQYF.

The chain links TRBV6-5 to TRBJ2-7; TRBD1 matches at 7 bases. Germline V lookup: CDR1 MNHEY, CDR2 SVGAGI. The CDR3 extends over 14 amino acids. V was clipped by 5 bases and J by 3 bases; unmatched bases: 7. CDR3 amino acids: CASSLDRRLYEQYF. CDR3 bases: TGTGCCAGCAGTCTGGACAGGAGACTCTACGAGCAGTACTTC.

This clone has only one observation. The rearrangement joins TRBV5-4 to TRBJ1-4; D gene unclear. Germline values: CDR1 SGHNT, CDR2 YYREEE (reference sequence). CDR3 length: 13 residues. The ends were cut back, 1 base at V and 3 bases at J, with 4 bases in the middle. DNA of the CDR3: TGTGCCAGCAGCTTGCCACCTAATGAAAAACTGTTTTTT. Amino acids: CASSLPPNEKLFF.

V usage is TRBV5-5 and J usage is TRBJ1-5; TRBD1 aligns across 9 bases. J was trimmed by 6 bases and V by 0 bases; bases with no gene match: 4. The CDR3 is 15 amino acids. The V gene's germline CDR1 is SGHKS and CDR2 YYEKEE (reference sequence). CDR3 residues: CASSLGDRVGQPQHF. CDR3 bases: TGTGCCAGCAGCTTGGGGGACAGGGTGGGTCAGCCCCAGCATTTT.

In its sample, this clone was seen once. The chain joins TRBV11-2 to TRBJ1-2; D might be TRBD1 (5 bases). Per the germline V gene, CDR1 is SGHAT and CDR2 is FQNNGV. The CDR3 spans 14 residues. With 0 bases removed from V and 2 bases from J, the gap between germline ends came to 7 bases. The CDR3 loop is CASSLERTNYGYTF. The CDR3 DNA sequence: TGTGCCAGCAGCTTAGAAAGGACAAACTATGGCTACACCTTC. Full variable domain (missing parts from reference TRBV11-2 and TRBJ1-2): EAGVAQSPRYKIIEKRQSVAFWCNPISGHATLYWYQQILGQGPKLLIQFQNNGVVDDSQLPKDRFSAERLKGVDSTLKIQPAKLEDSAVYLCASSLERTNYGYTFGSGTRLTVV.

In regard to this clone: The junction departs from the called germline gene at one end, perhaps through a read error. In DNA, the CDR3 is TGTGCTAGCAGCCTGGGACAGTACAATGAGCAGTTCTTC. Translation: CASSLGQYNEQFF. The J gene is TRBJ2-1, the V gene TRBV7-7; 7 positions agree with TRBD1. The CDR3 runs 13 residues. Germline lookup yields CDR1 SSHAT and CDR2 FNYEAQ (reference sequence).

The chain recombines TRBV10-3 with TRBJ2-4; the match to TRBD1 covers 7 bases. Germline loops: CDR1 ENHRY, CDR2 SYGVKD. The CDR3 has 15 residues. J lost 7 bases, V lost 0 bases, and 6 bases had no gene match. CDR3: CAISESRGTANIQYF. The CDR3 DNA reads as TGTGCCATCAGTGAGTCGAGAGGGACAGCGAACATTCAGTACTTC.

The V call is TRBV10-3, the J call TRBJ2-7; D remains ambiguous. Trimming removed 1 base from V and 0 bases from J, with 16 bases in between. Germline V gives CDR1 ENHRY, CDR2 SYGVKD. This CDR3 is built from 17 residues. CDR3 nucleotides: TGTGCCATCAGTGAGTGGTTCGAGTCCAAAAGCTCCTACGAGCAGTACTTC. Protein sequence: CAISEWFESKSSYEQYF.

This clone was seen only once. The rearrangement uses TRBV7-2 and TRBJ2-3; 10 positions agree with TRBD1. CDR1 and CDR2 (germline): SGHTA, FQGNSA. J was trimmed by 2 bases and V by 3 bases; bases with no gene match: 5. CDR3 length: 16 amino acids. CDR3 in DNA: TGTGCCAGCAGCTTGCGGACAGGGGGGCTCACAGATACGCAGTATTTT. It yields the protein CASSLRTGGLTDTQYF. Variable domain in full (rest from reference TRBV7-2 and TRBJ2-3): GAGVSQSPSNKVTEKGKDVELRCDPISGHTALYWYRQSLGQGLEFLIYFQGNSAPDKSGLPSDRFSAERTGGSVSTLTIQRTQQEDSAVYLCASSLRTGGLTDTQYFGPGTRLTVL.

The chain combines TRBV7-2 with TRBJ2-7; maybe TRBD2 (5 bases). CDR3 size: 17 residues. V lost 5 bases, J lost 2 bases, and 22 bases lay in between. Germline lookup yields CDR1 SGHTA and CDR2 FQGNSA. The CDR3 DNA reads as TGTGCCAGCAGCCGCCCTCCGGGTCGCGGGCTTCCCTACGAGCAGTACTTC. It specifies CASSRPPGRGLPYEQYF. The variable domain in full, with the rest retrieved from reference TRBV7-2 and TRBJ2-7, is GAGVSQSPSNKVTEKGKDVELRCDPISGHTALYWYRQSLGQGLEFLIYFQGNSAPDKSGLPSDRFSAERTGGSVSTLTIQRTQQEDSAVYLCASSRPPGRGLPYEQYFGPGTRLTVT.

The J gene is TRBJ2-5, the V gene TRBV5-5; the match to TRBD1 covers 11 bases. V lost 3 bases, J lost 5 bases, and 6 bases stayed unmatched. CDR3 length: 15 residues. Germline V gene sequence: CDR1 SGHKS, CDR2 YYEKEE (reference sequence). The CDR3 protein is CASSSGQGAWETQYF. CDR3 in DNA: TGTGCCAGCAGCTCCGGACAGGGGGCTTGGGAGACCCAGTACTTC.

The V call is TRBV18, the J call TRBJ1-3; TRBD1 agrees at 7 bases. This CDR3 spans 15 amino acids. The germline V gene has CDR1 KGHSH and CDR2 LQKENI. The junction had 7 bases not matched to a gene; V was cut back by 6 bases and J by 2 bases. The CDR3 region has the DNA TGTGCCAGCTCCCAGCAAGGGGGCACTGGAAACACCATATATTTT. It encodes CASSQQGGTGNTIYF.

V usage is TRBV7-8 and J usage is TRBJ1-5, with 11 bases aligning to TRBD1. Germline CDR1 is SGHVS and CDR2 is FQNEAQ. The CDR3 is 14 amino acids. The ends lost 4 bases at V and 11 bases at J; junction bases unmatched: 7. This chain's CDR3 is CASSWDRGSGAQHF. Here the CDR3 DNA reads TGTGCCAGCAGCTGGGACAGGGGGTCCGGAGCCCAGCATTTT.

The V and J genes are TRBV11-2 and TRBJ1-2; no definite D call. The CDR3 runs to 14 residues. Trimming pared 4 bases from V and 7 bases from J, leaving 16 bases between. Looked up from germline, CDR1 is SGHAT and CDR2 is FQNNGV. CDR3 protein: CASSSRTVHRGYTF. CDR3 nucleotides: TGTGCCAGCAGCTCTCGGACGGTCCATCGTGGCTACACCTTC. Using reference TRBV11-2 and TRBJ1-2 for the parts outside the CDR3, the full variable domain is EAGVAQSPRYKIIEKRQSVAFWCNPISGHATLYWYQQILGQGPKLLIQFQNNGVVDDSQLPKDRFSAERLKGVDSTLKIQPAKLEDSAVYLCASSSRTVHRGYTFGSGTRLTVV.

This clone was observed a single time. The V gene is TRBV19, the J gene TRBJ2-2; TRBD2 might be the D (5 bases). The CDR3 is 16 amino acids. V was trimmed by 3 bases and J by 5 bases, leaving 16 bases between them. Germline CDR1 is LNHDA and CDR2 is SQIVND (reference sequence). The CDR3 DNA is TGTGCCAGTAGTATGGATCTGGGCCGGGGTACCGGGGAGCTGTTTTTT. Translated, it gives CASSMDLGRGTGELFF.

Points on this clone: The germline gene is not matched at one end of the junction; a read error may be the cause. The chain recombines TRBV9 with TRBJ2-5, with 7 nucleotides matching TRBD1. The CDR3 is 13 residues long. In germline, CDR1 is SGDLS, CDR2 YYNGEE. The CDR3 reads CASSVGTVATRYF. CDR3 bases: TGTGCCAGCAGCGTCGGGACAGTGGCGACCCGGTACTTC. The entire variable domain, with the rest obtained from reference TRBV9 and TRBJ2-5, is as follows: DSGVTQTPKHLITATGQRVTLRCSPRSGDLSVYWYQQSLDQGLQFLIQYYNGEERAKGNILERFSAQQFPDLHSELNLSSLELGDSALYFCASSVGTVATRYFGPGTRLLVL.

The rearrangement links TRBV5-1 to TRBJ2-3, with D tentatively TRBD2 (6 bases). Germline lookup yields CDR1 SGHRS and CDR2 YFSETQ. CDR3 length: 15 residues. The germline V and J ends were trimmed by 0 bases and 4 bases, with 12 bases remaining between them. Written as DNA, the CDR3 is TGCGCCAGCAGCTTGGAGGAGGGGATGCCAGATACGCAGTATTTT. This translates into CASSLEEGMPDTQYF.

This chain joins TRBV6-5 and TRBJ2-5; no definite D call. CDR1 is MNHEY, CDR2 SVGAGI, per germline. CDR3 length: 11 amino acids. Deletions cut 7 bases from V and 3 bases from J, with 6 bases between. The CDR3 sequence: CASTRKETQYF. The CDR3, as DNA: TGTGCCAGCACCAGAAAAGAGACCCAGTACTTC.

This CDR3 is CATQTYNEQFF. The CDR3 DNA reads as TGTGCCACCCAGACCTACAATGAGCAGTTCTTC. V and J are TRBV2 and TRBJ2-1; D call uncertain. V lost 10 bases, J lost 2 bases, and 6 bases lay in between. From germline, CDR1 is SNHLY and CDR2 FYNNEI. CDR3 length: 11 amino acids.